These 29 T cell receptor beta chains were all obtained from the same sample, sequenced in a study of identical twins. MiXCR was run by TCRdb on the 5' RACE reads, yielding one entry per CDR3 protein. The table shows around 530,000 distinct CDR3 sequences, with around 15% occurring only once. The sample also formed part of further work on yellow fever vaccine responses in identical twins.

Sequencing used CD4+ T cells sorted from blood. The origin of the receptors is a woman in her late teens or twenties in good health.

The gene calls are TRBV5-6 and TRBJ2-1; possible D gene TRBD2, 7 bases. The CDR3 totals 13 residues. The germline V gene has CDR1 SGHDT and CDR2 YYEEEE. Trimming stripped 2 bases from V and 10 bases from J, with 13 bases between. In nucleotides, the CDR3 is TGTGCCAGCAGCTTTGGGGGGGGCCTAGAGCAGTTCTTC. Protein sequence: CASSFGGGLEQFF.

This clonotype was found once. V gene TRBV5-1 combines with J gene TRBJ1-1; no clear D. V lost 0 bases, J lost 7 bases, and 13 bases lay in between. The CDR3 is made up of 14 amino acids. CDR1 is SGHRS and CDR2 is YFSETQ in the germline V gene. CDR3 amino acids: CASSLVGYGVEAFF. The CDR3 DNA reads as TGCGCCAGCAGCTTGGTCGGGTATGGGGTTGAAGCTTTCTTT.

The chain has TRBV7-2 and TRBJ2-3; D not certain. Germline V gene lookup returns CDR1 SGHTA and CDR2 FQGNSA. This CDR3 has 15 amino acids. V lost 7 bases and J 2 bases, leaving 16 bases between the germline ends. CDR3 coding DNA: TGTGCCAGCACCCCCGGCAAGAGACCCACAGATACGCAGTATTTT. Its translation: CASTPGKRPTDTQYF.

This clonotype came up a few times. The CDR3 DNA sequence: TGTGCCAGCAGCTCGCATCTTTCGGGACTACCATTCACAGATACGCAGTATTTT. As protein: CASSSHLSGLPFTDTQYF. The gene calls are TRBV7-8 and TRBJ2-3; 7 bases agree with TRBD2. This CDR3 region has 18 residues. The trim removed 4 bases at V and 2 bases at J, leaving 15 bases unmatched. Germline V gene lookup returns CDR1 SGHVS and CDR2 FQNEAQ.

This chain uses TRBV5-1 with TRBJ2-2, with D hard to call. Germline V gene lookup returns CDR1 SGHRS and CDR2 YFSETQ. V lost 1 base to trimming and J lost 6 bases, with 13 bases between them. The CDR3 covers 15 residues. The CDR3 nucleotides read TGCGCCAGCAGCTTGAAAGCCTCCGAGGCCGGGGAGCTGTTTTTT. Residues: CASSLKASEAGELFF.

Here the CDR3 DNA reads TGTGCCAGCAGTTACTCGGCAAGCAACCCCACGGGGGGGCTCGAGACCCAGTACTTC. It translates to CASSYSASNPTGGLETQYF. The chain joins TRBV6-5 to TRBJ2-5; 8 nucleotides agree with TRBD2. CDR3 length equals 19 residues. The trim removed 0 bases at V and 5 bases at J, leaving 17 bases unmatched. The germline gives CDR1 MNHEY, CDR2 SVGAGI.

In this sample, this clonotype turned up many times. The V gene is TRBV7-3, the J gene TRBJ2-2, with TRBD1 matching over 7 bases. V was clipped by 5 bases and J by 6 bases; unmatched bases: 3. Germline assignment: CDR1 SGHTA and CDR2 FQGTGA. This CDR3 comprises 13 residues. The CDR3 here is CASSRQGSGELFF. The CDR3 coding sequence is TGTGCCAGCAGCCGACAGGGTTCCGGGGAGCTGTTTTTT.

This clonotype appeared many times. This rearrangement joins TRBV6-5 to TRBJ2-1, with 11 bases fitting TRBD2. J was trimmed by 5 bases and V by 0 bases; bases with no gene match: 9. The CDR3 sequence is 18 residues long. CDR1 and CDR2 (germline): MNHEY, SVGAGI. The DNA for the CDR3 is TGTGCCAGCAGTTACTCCGGTAGCGGGGGGGCCATCCACAATGAGCAGTTCTTC. Translating it yields CASSYSGSGGAIHNEQFF.

A few counts support this clonotype. The chain couples TRBV7-9 to TRBJ2-1; possible D gene TRBD2, 6 bases. This CDR3 contains 15 residues. Germline-derived CDR1 and CDR2 are SEHNR and FQNEAQ (reference sequence). Deletions cut 4 bases from V and 4 bases from J, with 14 bases between. The CDR3 sequence is CASSWSGGTYNEQFF. CDR3 coding DNA: TGTGCCAGCAGCTGGAGCGGAGGGACGTACAATGAGCAGTTCTTC.

This clonotype was detected only a few times. This chain joins TRBV29-1 and TRBJ1-1; D is ambiguous. Germline loops: CDR1 SQVTM, CDR2 ANQGSEA. V dropped 1 base and J dropped 8 bases, with 11 bases sitting between them. The CDR3 consists of 12 residues. CDR3 in DNA: TGCAGCGTTGAAGGCTCACTGAAGGAAGCTTTCTTT. Translated: CSVEGSLKEAFF. Using reference TRBV29-1 and TRBJ1-1 for the parts outside the CDR3, the full variable domain is SAVISQKPSRDICQRGTSLTIQCQVDSQVTMMFWYRQQPGQSLTLIATANQGSEATYESGFVIDKFPISRPNLTFSTLTVSNMSPEDSSIYLCSVEGSLKEAFFGQGTRLTVV.

There are a few counts of this clonotype. The chain recombines TRBV20-1 with TRBJ2-1, with 10 bases matching TRBD2. The ends lost 1 base at V and 9 bases at J; junction bases unmatched: 6. The CDR3 spans 14 residues. Looked up from germline, CDR1 is DFQATT and CDR2 is SNEGSKA (reference sequence). The CDR3 coding sequence is TGCAGTGCTAGAGGAGCGGGAGGGCCTTTTGAGCAGTTCTTC. Its protein product is CSARGAGGPFEQFF.

This sequence joins TRBV10-3 and TRBJ2-5; D is unclear. Germline V gene data show CDR1 as ENHRY and CDR2 as SYGVKD. The CDR3 is 13 residues long. Trimming left V 0 bases short and J 3 bases short, with 5 bases between. Here the CDR3 DNA reads TGTGCCATCAGTGAGTCTAGGGAAGAGACCCAGTACTTC. Its protein is CAISESREETQYF.

This clonotype was seen a handful of times. The genes are TRBV9 and TRBJ2-6, with a weak D call TRBD1 (6 bases). Deletions cut 4 bases from V and 0 bases from J, with 14 bases between. The CDR3 consists of 17 residues. CDR1 SGDLS and CDR2 YYNGEE come from the germline V gene. The CDR3 loop is CASSPTLQGSGANVLTF. For the CDR3, the DNA is TGTGCCAGCAGCCCGACCTTACAGGGCTCTGGGGCCAACGTCCTGACTTTC.

The chain combines TRBV7-6 with TRBJ2-3; D is ambiguous. Between the trimmed V and J ends, which lost 7 bases and 2 bases, there was a span of 16 bases. The V gene's germline CDR1 is SGHVS and CDR2 FNYEAQ. The CDR3 contains 15 residues. The CDR3 DNA follows: TGTGCCAGCACCCCCGAAGGTACCTACACAGATACGCAGTATTTT. Its protein product is CASTPEGTYTDTQYF.

This clonotype showed up just a few times. V and J are TRBV6-5 and TRBJ2-2; 8 bases are a match to TRBD1. Germline V gene lookup returns CDR1 MNHEY and CDR2 SVGAGI. The trim removed 7 bases at V and 6 bases at J, leaving 10 bases unmatched. This CDR3 comprises 15 residues. CDR3 sequence reads: CASTSSGGRPGELFF. The CDR3 DNA is TGTGCCAGCACTTCTTCAGGGGGCAGACCCGGGGAGCTGTTTTTT.

At least ten counts were recorded for this clonotype. This chain joins TRBV6-1 and TRBJ2-3, with 9 nucleotides matching TRBD2. This CDR3 is 14 amino acids long. Germline CDR1 reads MNHNS; CDR2 reads SASEGT. V lost 6 bases, J lost 1 base, and 2 bases stayed unmatched. The CDR3 DNA follows: TGTGCCAGCAGATCTAGCGGGGGCACAGATACGCAGTATTTT. It specifies CASRSSGGTDTQYF.

In this sample, this clonotype turned up many times. The chain carries TRBV29-1 and TRBJ1-3; D not resolved. CDR1 is SQVTM, CDR2 ANQGSEA, per germline. This CDR3 has 10 amino acids. V lost 7 bases, J lost 4 bases, and 5 bases lay in between. The CDR3 protein is CSALGNTIYF. The CDR3 DNA sequence: TGCAGCGCTTTGGGAAACACCATATATTTT.

The chain is built from TRBV20-1 and TRBJ2-1; D is possibly TRBD2 (5 bases). The CDR3 spans 16 residues. Trimming removed 1 base at V and 0 bases at J, with 13 bases between. The germline CDR1 and CDR2 sequences are DFQATT and SNEGSKA (reference sequence). The CDR3: CSARGLMESSYNEQFF. The DNA for the CDR3 is TGCAGTGCTAGAGGACTAATGGAGAGCTCCTACAATGAGCAGTTCTTC.

The table lists this clonotype with a few counts. The V call is TRBV20-1, the J call TRBJ2-5; TRBD1 matches at 8 bases. The CDR3 runs to 18 residues. The V segment lost 4 bases and the J segment 1 base; nucleotides outside the gene matches: 17. Germline CDR1 and CDR2: DFQATT and SNEGSKA (reference sequence). CDR3 loop: CSAILNRGIDRVQETQYF. The CDR3 DNA sequence: TGCAGTGCTATTCTAAACAGGGGGATCGATAGGGTCCAAGAGACCCAGTACTTC.

This chain connects TRBV7-9 to TRBJ1-2; 10 nucleotides match TRBD1. CDR3 length: 17 amino acids. CDR1 SEHNR and CDR2 FQNEAQ come from the germline V gene (reference sequence). V shed 7 bases and J 0 bases; nucleotides not matched to a gene: 11. The CDR3 DNA is TGTGCCAGCATCTGGGACAGGGGCCCGGATGCTAACTATGGCTACACCTTC. Encoded protein: CASIWDRGPDANYGYTF.

This clonotype was observed a handful of times. The J gene is TRBJ2-7, the V gene TRBV6-1, with D tentatively TRBD2 (5 bases). Germline CDR1 reads MNHNS; CDR2 reads SASEGT. With 2 bases removed from V and 2 bases from J, the gap between germline ends came to 10 bases. The CDR3 spans 14 residues. CDR3 sequence: CASSERPGTYEQYV. CDR3 in DNA: TGTGCCAGCAGTGAACGGCCGGGGACCTACGAGCAGTACGTC.

The V gene is TRBV5-6, the J gene TRBJ2-7; 10 bases are shared with TRBD1. The CDR3 is 15 amino acids. The trim removed 2 bases at V and 2 bases at J, leaving 4 bases unmatched. Germline CDR1 is SGHDT and CDR2 is YYEEEE. CDR3 sequence reads: CASSFFGTGAYEQYV. CDR3 bases: TGTGCCAGCAGCTTTTTCGGGACAGGGGCCTACGAGCAGTACGTC.

This clonotype has more than one count but fewer than ten. The chain combines TRBV14 with TRBJ2-3; D is unresolved. V was pared by 2 bases and J by 6 bases, with 9 bases between. The CDR3 length is 13 residues. Germline V CDR1 and CDR2: SGHDN, FVKESK. CDR3 protein: CASSQSSWDTQYF. In DNA form, the CDR3 reads TGTGCCAGCAGCCAATCCTCTTGGGATACGCAGTATTTT. The full variable domain, completed using reference TRBV14 and TRBJ2-3, is EAGVTQFPSHSVIEKGQTVTLRCDPISGHDNLYWYRRVMGKEIKFLLHFVKESKQDESGMPNNRFLAERTGGTYSTLKVQPAELEDSGVYFCASSQSSWDTQYFGPGTRLTVL.

This sequence joins TRBV6-2 or TRBV6-3 and TRBJ2-5; 10 bases align to TRBD2. The CDR3 totals 16 residues. The junction had 10 bases not matched to a gene; V was cut back by 6 bases and J by 3 bases. Germline CDR1 reads MNHEY; CDR2 reads SVGEGT. CDR3 sequence (DNA): TGTGCCAGCAGCCAAGACACTAGCGGGGCTAAAGAGACCCAGTACTTC. It yields the protein CASSQDTSGAKETQYF.

This clonotype was recorded once. The chain couples TRBV10-3 to TRBJ2-1; D remains ambiguous. The CDR3 consists of 14 residues. The germline CDR1 and CDR2 sequences are ENHRY and SYGVKD. V lost 1 base and J lost 2, with 6 bases in between. CDR3 protein: CAISEWGAYNEQFF. The CDR3 nucleotides are TGTGCCATCAGTGAGTGGGGTGCCTACAATGAGCAGTTCTTC.

The chain recombines TRBV2 with TRBJ2-2, with D tentatively TRBD1 (6 bases). Trimming took 7 bases from V and 1 from J, leaving 10 bases between them. The germline V gene has CDR1 SNHLY and CDR2 FYNNEI. The CDR3 contains 14 residues. The CDR3 DNA reads TGTGCCAGCATCATACAGGGGAACACCGGGGAGCTGTTTTTT. Translating it yields CASIIQGNTGELFF. The full variable domain, in which reference TRBV2 and TRBJ2-2 provide the parts outside the CDR3, is EPEVTQTPSHQVTQMGQEVILRCVPISNHLYFYWYRQILGQKVEFLVSFYNNEISEKSEIFDDQFSVERPDGSNFTLKIRSTKLEDSAMYFCASIIQGNTGELFFGEGSRLTVL.

Points on this clonotype: The junction departs from the called germline gene at one end, perhaps through a read error. This rearrangement joins TRBV6-1 to TRBJ2-4; 8 positions agree with TRBD1. This CDR3 is built from 13 residues. The germline gives CDR1 MNHNS, CDR2 SASEGT. CDR3 protein: CASCDRGRIIQYF. The CDR3 DNA is TGTGCCAGCTGTGACAGGGGAAGGATCATTCAGTACTTC.

This clonotype came up many times. The chain employs TRBV5-1 and TRBJ2-2; D is ambiguous. The V gene lost 4 bases and the J gene lost 3 bases, with 7 bases spanning the gap. The CDR3 has 13 amino acids. Germline CDR1 reads SGHRS; CDR2 reads YFSETQ. The CDR3 nucleotides are TGCGCCAGCAGCAATTCGGACACCGGGGAGCTGTTTTTT. As protein: CASSNSDTGELFF.

This clonotype was seen a handful of times. V usage is TRBV20-1 and J usage is TRBJ2-2, with 11 positions matching TRBD2. CDR1 is DFQATT, CDR2 SNEGSKA, per germline (reference sequence). With 2 bases clipped from V and 2 bases from J, the junction kept 7 bases outside the gene matches. This CDR3 is 17 amino acids long. CDR3 sequence: CSARSSGGSTNTGELFF. DNA for the CDR3: TGCAGTGCTAGATCTAGCGGGGGGTCGACTAACACCGGGGAGCTGTTTTTT.